A selection of T cell receptor beta chains follows, all from one sample in a study of shared clonotypes between healthy human individuals. The protocol was immunoSEQ multiplex PCR, while the TCRdb copy is restricted to in-frame clones and leaves out a portion. The table has around 2.5 million clones, more than 85% seen once. Sequenced: naive CD4+ T cells from PBMCs. Receptors were obtained from a man aged 18 to 35 in good health. Some clones in this sample may be carry-over from other donors' samples. Each CDR3 is given with its conserved first and last residue. D genes are given only for firm matches. Expanded clones get a size class; other rows say once, few or many, or leave the size out.

few	TRBJ1-1	.	TRBV19	TGTGCCAGTAGTATAGAACAGGGGAACACTGAAGCTTTCTTT	CASSIEQGNTEAFF
.	TRBJ2-5	.	TRBV15	TGTGCCACCAGCAGAGTCACCCCGGGACTGCAGACCCAGTACTTC	CATSRVTPGLQTQYF
.	TRBJ2-7	.	TRBV11-2	TGTGCCAGCAGCTTAGTTCTTGGGCAGGGCTACGAGCAGTACTTC	CASSLVLGQGYEQYF
.	TRBJ1-1	.	TRBV28	TGTGCCAGCAGTCTCGCACCAATACTGAACACTGAAGCTTTCTTT	CASSLAPILNTEAFF
.	TRBJ2-3	.	TRBV2	TGTGCCAGCGGTGACTTTGCAGATACGCAGTATTTT	CASGDFADTQYF
.	TRBJ2-7	.	TRBV4-2	TGTGCCAGCAGCCGTACCCAGGGCAGAAACTACGAGCAGTACTTC	CASSRTQGRNYEQYF
.	TRBJ2-5	.	TRBV19	TGTGCCAGTAGTATTGGGGATTCGGATAGGGAGACCCAGTACTTC	CASSIGDSDRETQYF
.	TRBJ2-7	.	TRBV5-1	TGCGCCAGCAGCCTGCCAAGGGGAACCTACGAGCAGTACTTC	CASSLPRGTYEQYF
.	TRBJ2-1	TRBD2	TRBV4-1	TGCGCCAGCAGCCAAGTCTTACTAGCGGGTTTAGGTAATGAGCAGTTCTTC	CASSQVLLAGLGNEQFF
.	TRBJ2-2	.	TRBV7-9	TGTGCCAGCAGCTTAATATCGGGTGCCACCGGGGAGCTGTTTTTT	CASSLISGATGELFF
.	TRBJ2-3	.	TRBV5-4	TGTGCCAGCAGCTCCGCCCTCAACAGAGGCAGCACAGATACGCAGTATTTT	CASSSALNRGSTDTQYF
.	TRBJ1-2	TRBD1	TRBV4-2	TGTGCCAGCAGCCAGGCGGGGGACAGAGCTTACTCATTCTATGGCTACACCTTC	CASSQAGDRAYSFYGYTF
.	TRBJ2-5	TRBD1	TRBV5-1	TGCGCCAGCAGTACAAGACAGGGGGCCGGGGAGACCCAGTACTTC	CASSTRQGAGETQYF
.	TRBJ2-6	.	TRBV7-2	TGTGCCAGCAGGGCACCGGCGTCGGTTCGTGGGGCCAACGTCCTGACTTTC	CASRAPASVRGANVLTF
.	TRBJ2-2	.	TRBV7-9	TGTGCCAGCAGGGGGACTGTGAACACCGGGGAGCTGTTTTTT	CASRGTVNTGELFF
once	TRBJ1-1	.	TRBV28	TGTGCCAGCAGCACGACAGGAGGTCGAACTGAAGCTTTCTTT	CASSTTGGRTEAFF